This T cell receptor (beta chain) was recorded in a study of cytomegalovirus exposure and HLA in healthy donors. Germline CDR1 is SGHNT and CDR2 is YENEEA. The V gene lost 4 bases and the J gene lost 1 base, with 5 bases spanning the gap. This CDR3 contains 13 residues. Assay used: immunoSEQ multiplex PCR; TCRdb lists only in-frame clones, some missing. The data show 50,000 to 80,000 clones, with approximately 90% seen just once and approximately 1.7% held by the top ten. The donors formed part of the approximately 130-subject validation cohort, distinct from the roughly 630-subject first cohort. A remark on this clone: Its matching antigen is unknown.

Study findings and constraints: The dataset shows that most TCR sequences were rare, while some public TCRs occurred in many donors.

The chain joins TRBV11-3 to TRBJ1-3; D uncertain. This sequence was found in a woman aged 18-29 years in good health and CMV-seronegative. Sequencing was performed on PBMCs. The CDR3 DNA reads as TGTGCCAGCAGCTACGAGTCTGGAAACACCATATATTTT. Translation gives CASSYESGNTIYF.